One sample yielded the 27 T cell receptor beta chains listed below, sequenced in a study of T cells in Graves' hyperthyroidism and ophthalmopathy. Amplification of TCR beta CDR3 regions was performed using RNA transcripts as template. HTBI primers drove first-round RT-PCR of the TCR CDR3. TCRdb recomputed calls from the multiplex PCR reads with MiXCR, one row per CDR3 protein. The sample holds 800,000 or so distinct CDR3 sequences; about two fifths are singletons and the top ten take 7.5% to 9.5%. Specimen: blood. Receptor source: a man between 18 and 35 years old with Graves' hyperthyroidism.

The rearrangement links TRBV5-1 to TRBJ2-7, with 8 bases lining up with TRBD1. V lost 0 bases, J lost 6 bases, and 8 bases stayed unmatched. The CDR3 length is 15 residues. CDR1 and CDR2 from the germline V gene are SGHRS and YFSETQ. CDR3 loop: CASSLEGTGRGEQYF. For the CDR3, the DNA is TGCGCCAGCAGCTTGGAAGGGACAGGCCGAGGCGAGCAGTACTTC.

The chain joins TRBV10-2 to TRBJ2-3; D is ambiguous. This CDR3 is 16 amino acids long. The germline V and J ends were trimmed by 4 bases and 0 bases, with 14 bases remaining between them. Germline V CDR1 and CDR2: WSHSY, SAAADI. This CDR3 is CASSGAAAASTDTQYF. The CDR3 region has the DNA TGCGCCAGCAGTGGGGCCGCGGCAGCTAGCACAGATACGCAGTATTTT.

This clonotype has only one observation. The chain is built from TRBV5-1 and TRBJ2-1; the match to TRBD2 covers 10 bases. Trimming cost V 4 bases and J 10 bases; bases outside gene matches: 8. In germline, CDR1 is SGHRS, CDR2 YFSETQ. This CDR3 spans 14 amino acids. CDR3 in amino acids: CASSRTIAGGEQFF. The CDR3 bases are TGCGCCAGCAGCCGTACTATAGCGGGAGGAGAGCAGTTCTTC.

The chain joins TRBV15 to TRBJ2-6; no clear D gene. Germline lookup yields CDR1 LNHNV and CDR2 YYDKDF (reference sequence). The V end was cut by 1 base, the J end by 4 bases, with 5 bases between. The CDR3 has 14 amino acids. The CDR3 loop is CATSRARGANVLTF. In DNA form, the CDR3 reads TGTGCCACCAGCAGAGCACGAGGGGCCAACGTCCTGACTTTC.

The table lists this clonotype with many counts. The chain uses TRBV7-6 and TRBJ2-5; the D gene is possibly TRBD2 (5 bases). V gave up 9 bases and J gave up 3 bases, with 11 bases separating them. The germline CDR1 and CDR2 sequences are SGHVS and FNYEAQ. The CDR3 is 12 residues long. For the CDR3, the DNA is TGTGCCAGTAGGACTGAAAAAGAGACCCAGTACTTC. Translated: CASRTEKETQYF.

The count of this clonotype is one. CDR3 loop: CASGLTYEQYF. CDR3 bases: TGTGCTAGTGGTTTAACCTACGAGCAGTACTTC. V and J are TRBV12-5 and TRBJ2-7, with D hard to call. The CDR3 has 11 residues. From germline, CDR1 is LGHNT and CDR2 FRNRAP. Trimming pared 3 bases from V and 2 bases from J, leaving 2 bases between.

This clonotype was observed at least ten times. This sequence joins TRBV2 and TRBJ1-3, with a weak D call TRBD1 (5 bases). The CDR3 runs 15 residues. Per the germline V gene, CDR1 is SNHLY and CDR2 is FYNNEI. V shed 5 bases and J shed 0 bases, with 11 bases lying between them. CDR3 DNA: TGTGCCAGCAGTCTTGGGACGGGCTCTGGAAACACCATATATTTT. This gives the protein CASSLGTGSGNTIYF.

This clonotype has just a few counts. The chain recombines TRBV6-5 with TRBJ1-3; D unresolved. The ends were cut back, 0 bases at V and 9 bases at J, with 15 bases in the middle. The CDR3 contains 15 residues. The germline gives CDR1 MNHEY, CDR2 SVGAGI. The CDR3 DNA sequence: TGTGCCAGCAGTTACTCGTCCAGTAGAGTTGGCACCATATATTTT. Protein: CASSYSSSRVGTIYF.

This clonotype was found a few times. CDR3 region: CSASSPDREYPNTEAFF. CDR3 sequence (DNA): TGCAGTGCCTCTAGCCCTGACAGGGAATATCCGAACACTGAAGCTTTCTTT. V usage is TRBV20-1 and J usage is TRBJ1-1, with 7 bases fitting TRBD1. With V trimmed by 6 bases and J by 1 base, 17 bases remained unmatched. Per the germline V gene, CDR1 is DFQATT and CDR2 is SNEGSKA (reference sequence). This CDR3 is 17 amino acids long.

The rearrangement links TRBV9 to TRBJ1-1, with D perhaps matching TRBD1 (5 bases). This CDR3 is built from 14 residues. The V end was cut by 7 bases, the J end by 3 bases, with 16 bases between. Germline V CDR1 and CDR2: SGDLS, YYNGEE. DNA for the CDR3: TGTGCCAGCGGACCCCAGGGAATGGACACTGAAGCTTTCTTT. It translates to CASGPQGMDTEAFF.

On this clonotype itself: A much larger clone sits a single nucleotide away, making a read error possible. This sequence joins TRBV5-1 and TRBJ1-1, with D uncertain. The V gene lost 3 bases and the J gene lost 4 bases, with 10 bases spanning the gap. The germline V gene has CDR1 SGHRS and CDR2 YFSETQ. The CDR3 sequence is 13 residues long. This chain's CDR3 is CASSSEGLTEAFF. DNA of the CDR3: TGCGCCAGCAGCTCAGAGGGCCTCACTGAAGCTTTCTTT.

This chain links TRBV4-1 with TRBJ1-5, with D uncertain. Germline loops: CDR1 MGHRA, CDR2 YSYEKL. CDR3 length equals 14 residues. Between the trimmed V and J ends, which lost 0 bases and 3 bases, there was a span of 6 bases. The DNA for the CDR3 is TGCGCCAGCAGCCAAGACATTTACAATCAGCCCCAGCATTTT. Protein: CASSQDIYNQPQHF.

This clonotype has a count of ten or more. The rearrangement joins TRBV25-1 to TRBJ1-1; tentative D call: TRBD1 (5 bases). The CDR3 has 12 amino acids. Germline CDR1 reads MGHDK; CDR2 reads SYGVNS. V dropped 6 bases and J dropped 6 bases, with 11 bases sitting between them. CDR3 residues: CASRGGASEAFF. DNA for the CDR3: TGTGCCAGCAGGGGGGGAGCGTCTGAAGCTTTCTTT.

This clonotype was detected a few times. The chain employs TRBV9 and TRBJ1-1; weak D call: TRBD1 (5 bases). The germline V gene encodes CDR1 SGDLS and CDR2 YYNGEE. The V gene lost 4 bases and the J gene lost 7 bases, with 17 bases spanning the gap. The CDR3 is 14 residues long. The CDR3 DNA reads TGTGCCAGCAGCTCCGGGGGTGGGTATGGTGAAGCTTTCTTT. Translating it yields CASSSGGGYGEAFF.

V usage is TRBV10-3 and J usage is TRBJ2-7; tentative D call: TRBD2 (6 bases). V lost 10 bases and J lost 5, with 21 bases in between. CDR1 ENHRY and CDR2 SYGVKD come from the germline V gene. This CDR3 comprises 14 residues. CDR3 amino acids: CATSRGMSDDEQYF. CDR3 sequence (DNA): TGTGCCACCAGCCGCGGGATGTCCGACGACGAGCAGTACTTC.

This clonotype was seen only once. The junction departs from germline at one end; a sequencing error may be responsible. The rearrangement links TRBV11-2 to TRBJ2-7, with 8 bases matching TRBD1. Germline CDR1 reads SGHAT; CDR2 reads FQNNGV. The CDR3 runs to 15 residues. CDR3 residues: CASGLLRTGRREQYF. For the CDR3, the DNA is TGTGCCAGCGGCTTACTCCGGACAGGGAGGCGCGAGCAGTACTTC.

V usage is TRBV7-8 and J usage is TRBJ1-5; TRBD1 agrees at 7 bases. CDR1 is SGHVS and CDR2 is FQNEAQ in the germline V gene. J lost 0 bases, V lost 4 bases, and 9 bases had no gene match. The CDR3 is 17 residues long. CDR3 region: CASSSDRSGASNQPQHF. The CDR3 DNA is TGTGCCAGCAGCTCGGACAGGTCGGGGGCTAGCAATCAGCCCCAGCATTTT.

This clonotype has a count of ten or more. The chain is built from TRBV7-9 and TRBJ1-5, with D possibly matching TRBD1 (5 bases). Germline loops: CDR1 SEHNR, CDR2 FQNEAQ (reference sequence). V was pared by 7 bases and J by 2 bases, with 12 bases between. The CDR3 runs 14 residues. The CDR3 DNA follows: TGTGCCAGCACCCTAGGGGATGGCAATCAGCCCCAGCATTTT. Amino acid sequence: CASTLGDGNQPQHF. The whole variable domain, remainder taken from reference TRBV7-9 and TRBJ1-5, is DTGVSQNPRHKITKRGQNVTFRCDPISEHNRLYWYRQTLGQGPEFLTYFQNEAQLEKSRLLSDRFSAERPKGSFSTLEIQRTEQGDSAMYLCASTLGDGNQPQHFGDGTRLSIL.

V and J are TRBV5-6 and TRBJ2-5; TRBD2 matches at 14 bases. The CDR3 consists of 16 residues. V lost 6 bases and J lost 1; bases outside the gene matches: 5. Looked up from germline, CDR1 is SGHDT and CDR2 is YYEEEE. CDR3 nucleotides: TGTGCCAGCACTATTGGACTAGCGGGAGGCCAAGAGACCCAGTACTTC. Amino acid sequence: CASTIGLAGGQETQYF.

In this sample, this clonotype turned up many times. This chain links TRBV5-1 with TRBJ2-2; no definite D call. V dropped 0 bases and J dropped 8 bases, with 11 bases sitting between them. This CDR3 contains 14 residues. The germline V gene has CDR1 SGHRS and CDR2 YFSETQ. CDR3 in DNA: TGCGCCAGCAGCTTGGTGGTAGACGAAGGGGAGCTGTTTTTT. Amino acid sequence: CASSLVVDEGELFF. Looking up the rest from reference TRBV5-1 and TRBJ2-2 gives the full variable domain: KAGVTQTPRYLIKTRGQQVTLSCSPISGHRSVSWYQQTPGQGLQFLFEYFSETQRNKGNFPGRFSGRQFSNSRSEMNVSTLELGDSALYLCASSLVVDEGELFFGEGSRLTVL.

CDR3 sequence reads: CASIPEQDSPRQPQHF. CDR3 DNA sequence: TGTGCCAGTATCCCGGAACAGGACTCCCCGAGACAGCCCCAGCATTTT. The V gene is TRBV19, the J gene TRBJ1-5; weak D call: TRBD1 (5 bases). This CDR3 is 16 amino acids long. Deletions cut 7 bases from V and 7 bases from J, with 23 bases between. Germline lookup yields CDR1 LNHDA and CDR2 SQIVND (reference sequence).

The chain has TRBV29-1 and TRBJ2-1; D gene unclear. The CDR3 contains 13 residues. Between the trimmed V and J ends, which lost 3 bases and 4 bases, there was a span of 10 bases. CDR1 and CDR2 from the germline V gene are SQVTM and ANQGSEA. The CDR3 here is CSVDWSDYNEQFF. The CDR3 coding sequence is TGCAGCGTTGATTGGTCCGATTACAATGAGCAGTTCTTC.

This clonotype was detected a few times. The chain uses TRBV7-9 and TRBJ1-4; TRBD1 is a possible D gene (5 bases). V lost 8 bases to trimming and J lost 1 base, with 8 bases between them. Germline lookup yields CDR1 SEHNR and CDR2 FQNEAQ (reference sequence). The CDR3 runs 13 residues. Here the CDR3 reads CASGGETNEKLFF. The CDR3 DNA reads TGTGCCAGCGGGGGGGAAACTAATGAAAAACTGTTTTTT.

With respect to this clonotype: A much larger clone lies a single base off, so this may be a read error. The chain couples TRBV20-1 to TRBJ1-4; D is ambiguous. The germline V gene has CDR1 DFQATT and CDR2 SNEGSKA (reference sequence). Trimming cost V 5 bases and J 8 bases, with 9 bases left between them. This CDR3 contains 11 residues. Written as DNA, the CDR3 is TGCAGTGCTCGCCCCACAGAAAAACTGTTTTTT. Its translation: CSARPTEKLFF.

This clonotype was recorded many times. V usage is TRBV5-1 and J usage is TRBJ1-6; D gene unclear. CDR1 is SGHRS and CDR2 is YFSETQ in the germline V gene. The CDR3 is 14 residues long. V was cut by 2 bases and J by 4 bases, with 7 bases left in between. CDR3 DNA sequence: TGCGCCAGCAGCTTAGGAGAATATAATTCACCCCTCCACTTT. This translates into CASSLGEYNSPLHF.

The J gene is TRBJ2-5, the V gene TRBV19; D is unresolved. Germline loops: CDR1 LNHDA, CDR2 SQIVND (reference sequence). Trimming took 3 bases from V and 3 from J, leaving 14 bases between them. The CDR3 runs to 15 residues. CDR3 residues: CASSIGVQPEETQYF. The CDR3 DNA sequence: TGTGCCAGTAGTATTGGGGTACAGCCAGAAGAGACCCAGTACTTC.

The chain recombines TRBV10-3 with TRBJ2-7; weak D call: TRBD2 (6 bases). Germline-derived CDR1 and CDR2 are ENHRY and SYGVKD. The CDR3 is made up of 13 amino acids. V was shortened by 5 bases and J by 6 bases, with 14 bases between the two germline ends. The CDR3 loop is CAISPGLAPEQYF. Written as DNA, the CDR3 is TGTGCCATCAGTCCGGGACTGGCGCCCGAGCAGTACTTC.